This TCR beta chain was captured by sequencing in a study of T cells in narcolepsy. Study-wide findings and caveats: No autoreactive T cell clone sequences appeared in some memory CD4+ repertoires. Blood of same and different patients, but not healthy controls, reportedly held recurring autoreactive clonotypes. Autoreactive HCRT-specific and TRIB2-specific clonotypes were marked in same-patient CSF-versus-blood CD4+ comparisons.

This clone was seen only a few times. Its antigen is undetermined. Germline V gene lookup returns CDR1 SEHNR and CDR2 FQNEAQ (reference sequence). V gave up 6 bases and J gave up 0 bases; unmatched junction bases: 12. The CDR3 is made up of 18 amino acids. TCRdb keeps only in-frame clones here, not all; method: immunoSEQ multiplex PCR. Here the sample spans about 33,000 clones, approximately 80% being singletons. The chain employs TRBV7-9 and TRBJ1-1; 11 bases match TRBD1. Sequencing was performed on CD45RA- memory CD4+ T cells from PBMCs. The TCR sequence derives from a human donor with narcolepsy. The CDR3 region has the DNA TGTGCCAGCAGGGACAGGGGGCTACACAAGACCATGAACACTGAAGCTTTCTTT. Encoded protein: CASRDRGLHKTMNTEAFF. Based on the CDR3 plus reference TRBV7-9 and TRBJ1-1, the full variable domain is DTGVSQNPRHKITKRGQNVTFRCDPISEHNRLYWYRQTLGQGPEFLTYFQNEAQLEKSRLLSDRFSAERPKGSFSTLEIQRTEQGDSAMYLCASRDRGLHKTMNTEAFFGQGTRLTVV.